This T cell receptor (beta chain) is drawn from a study of cytomegalovirus exposure and HLA in healthy donors. This clone was counted between two and nine times. PCR employed 60 Vbeta and 13 Jbeta primers. TCRdb's table, derived via immunoSEQ multiplex PCR, lists solely in-frame clones and lacks some. The table shows about 130,000 clones, with 17% occurring only once. Germline assignment: CDR1 MGHRA and CDR2 YSYEKL. The CDR3 has 16 residues. Trimming stripped 0 bases from V and 1 base from J, with 9 bases between. Sample: PBMCs. The source of this sequence is a female donor in good health and CMV-seropositive. This chain links TRBV4-1 with TRBJ1-4, with D unclear. CDR3 bases: TGCGCCAGCAGCCAAGAGGGCGTAGGAACTAATGAAAAACTGTTTTTT. As protein: CASSQEGVGTNEKLFF.